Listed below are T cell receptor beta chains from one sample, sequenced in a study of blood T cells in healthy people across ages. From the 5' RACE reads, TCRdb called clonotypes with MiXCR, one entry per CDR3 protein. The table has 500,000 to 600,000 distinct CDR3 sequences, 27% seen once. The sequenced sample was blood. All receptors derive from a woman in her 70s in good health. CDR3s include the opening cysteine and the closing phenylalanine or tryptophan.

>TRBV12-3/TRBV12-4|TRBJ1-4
CASSLWGVNEKLFF
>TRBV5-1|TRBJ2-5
CASSQLVRETQYF
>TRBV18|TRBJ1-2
CAGSPYADRGLYGYTF
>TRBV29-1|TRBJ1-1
CSVSRRDTEAFF
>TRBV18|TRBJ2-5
CASSPGGTRQETQYF
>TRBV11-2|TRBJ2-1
CASTLGLAGGTRSYNEQFF
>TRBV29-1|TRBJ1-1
CSVEDFRGTEAFF
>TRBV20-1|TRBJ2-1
CSAPDHNEQFF
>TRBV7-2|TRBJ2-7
CASSLANTGEQYF
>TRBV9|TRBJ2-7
CASSVTSGGLNEQYF
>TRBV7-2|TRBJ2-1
CASSYQDTSRSYNEQFF
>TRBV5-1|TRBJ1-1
CASSLRPGAVTEAFF
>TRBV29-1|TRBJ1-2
CSVGRDRGDGGYTF
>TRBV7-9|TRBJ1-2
CASSLVQQGYGYTF
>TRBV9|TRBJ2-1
CASSVAASGNEQFF
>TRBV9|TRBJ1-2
CASGRGGQGYTF
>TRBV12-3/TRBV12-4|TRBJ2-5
CATSPVQETQYF
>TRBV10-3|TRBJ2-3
CAIRPTSFTDTQYF
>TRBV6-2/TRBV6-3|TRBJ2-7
CASGRHITYEQYF
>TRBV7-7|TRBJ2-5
CASSLSAGSGETQYF
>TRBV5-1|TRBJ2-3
CASSAGADTQYF
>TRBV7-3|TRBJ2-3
CASSLDSGGTDTQYF
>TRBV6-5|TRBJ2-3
CASTQVGGLHHTQYF
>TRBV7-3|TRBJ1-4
CASSLTGKSNEKLFF
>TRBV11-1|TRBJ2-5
CASSLGRTSRMETQYF
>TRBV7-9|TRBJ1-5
CASSLSGLNQPPHF
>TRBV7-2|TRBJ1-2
CASSPGDKQNYGYTF
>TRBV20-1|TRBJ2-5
CSARVVGSQETQYF
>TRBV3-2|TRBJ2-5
CASTWLQETQYF
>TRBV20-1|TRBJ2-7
CSAPGPGAREQYF
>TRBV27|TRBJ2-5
CASGRGTGRETQYF
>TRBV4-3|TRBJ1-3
CASSQDLDGTGNTIYF
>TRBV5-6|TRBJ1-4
CASSFWVDEKLFF
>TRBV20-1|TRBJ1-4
CSARDSGEKLFF
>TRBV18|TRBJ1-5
CASSPPENQPQHF
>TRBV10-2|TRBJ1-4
CASSPQTGEKLFF
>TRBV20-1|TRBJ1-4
CSARGGTGAYLRKNEKLFF
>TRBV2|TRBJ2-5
CASSEGDPHKTQYF
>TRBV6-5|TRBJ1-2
CASSSPGEGRSYGYTF
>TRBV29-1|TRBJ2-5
CSVGLQAQETQYF
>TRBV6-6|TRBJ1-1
CASKTGGDLNTEAFF
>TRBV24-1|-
CATSERAGEQFF
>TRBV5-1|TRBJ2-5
CASSLQGDLSETQYF
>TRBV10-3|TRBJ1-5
CAISDGGYRGSNQPQHF
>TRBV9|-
CASSVVLAGGVETQYF
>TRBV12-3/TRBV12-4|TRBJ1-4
CATIRQGNEKLFF
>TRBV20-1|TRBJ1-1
CSATRTNTEAFF
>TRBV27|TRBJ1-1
CASSRPGQANTEAFF
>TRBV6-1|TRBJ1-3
CASSEVLSSGNTIYF
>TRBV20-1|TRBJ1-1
CSVGQDAEAFF
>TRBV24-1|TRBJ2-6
CATSPQGPISGANVLTF
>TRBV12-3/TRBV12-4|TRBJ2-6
CASSPRTTGANVLTF
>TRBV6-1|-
CASTDPGLAYEQYF
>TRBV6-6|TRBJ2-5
CASQDTLGTETQYF
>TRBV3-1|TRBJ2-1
CASSQSDNEQFF